In its sample, the clone carrying this T cell receptor beta chain was seen once. The sample belongs to a study of blood T cell repertoires in COVID-19. Study as a whole: The United States, Italy and Spain supplied acute and convalescent COVID-19 samples.

Authors' analysis steps: Reference gene primer amplification gave estimated nucleated cell counts. Profiled with immunoSEQ multiplex PCR; TCRdb holds only in-frame clones, not every one. V, J and clone size were drawn from that table, and D and trimming were deduced from the DNA. The sample shows 140,000 or so clones, about 86% of them seen only once. The CDR3 extends over 15 amino acids. The specimen was peripheral blood. The chain recombines TRBV21-1 with TRBJ1-1. TRBV21-1 is marked as a pseudogene. This TCR was recovered from a human donor in a cohort sampled during active COVID-19. The CDR3 reads CASSKEGGAQREAFF. CDR3 DNA sequence: TGTGCCAGCAGCAAAGAAGGAGGGGCCCAGAGGGAAGCTTTCTTT.